This T cell receptor (beta chain) originates from a study of blood T cell repertoires in COVID-19. Study as a whole: Both acute and convalescent COVID-19 samples were obtained from the United States, Italy and Spain. Nucleic acid was either cDNA or gDNA, and it came from T cells, B-cell-depleted T cells, or PBMCs.

This CDR3 contains 15 residues. Trimming pared 1 base from V and 1 base from J, leaving 13 bases between. CDR1 is SQVTM and CDR2 is ANQGSEA in the germline V gene. In the original workflow: It was from reference gene primer amplification that nucleated cell counts were estimated. Using immunoSEQ multiplex PCR, the repertoire was profiled, and TCRdb retains in-frame clones only, with some absent. The DNA was the basis for D and trimming; V, J and clone size are from that table. This table holds some 250,000 clones, approximately 82% found once. The receptor was derived from a man aged 35 to 55 with active or convalescent COVID-19. The rearrangement uses TRBV29-1 and TRBJ1-1; D not resolved. Sequencing was carried out using peripheral blood. The CDR3 protein is CSVEVRAGGNTEAFF. CDR3 in DNA: TGCAGCGTTGAAGTGCGTGCAGGAGGGAACACTGAAGCTTTCTTT.